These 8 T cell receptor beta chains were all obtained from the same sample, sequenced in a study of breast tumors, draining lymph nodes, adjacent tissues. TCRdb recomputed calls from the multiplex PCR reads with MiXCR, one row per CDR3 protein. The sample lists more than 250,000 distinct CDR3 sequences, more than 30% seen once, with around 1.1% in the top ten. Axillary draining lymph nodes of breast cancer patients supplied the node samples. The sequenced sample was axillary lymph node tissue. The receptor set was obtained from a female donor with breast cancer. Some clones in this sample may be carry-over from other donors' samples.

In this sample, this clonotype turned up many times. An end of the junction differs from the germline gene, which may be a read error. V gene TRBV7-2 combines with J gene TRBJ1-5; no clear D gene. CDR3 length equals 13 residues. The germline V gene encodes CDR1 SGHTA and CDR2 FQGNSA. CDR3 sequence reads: CVSSFDSNQPQHF. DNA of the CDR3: TGTGTCAGCAGCTTCGATAGCAATCAGCCCCAGCATTTT.

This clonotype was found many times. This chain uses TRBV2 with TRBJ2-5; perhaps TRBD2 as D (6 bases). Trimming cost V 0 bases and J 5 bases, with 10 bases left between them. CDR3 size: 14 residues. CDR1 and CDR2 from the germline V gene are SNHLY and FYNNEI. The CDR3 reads CASSEAGGGETQYF. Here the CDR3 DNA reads TGTGCCAGCAGTGAAGCGGGAGGAGGCGAGACCCAGTACTTC.

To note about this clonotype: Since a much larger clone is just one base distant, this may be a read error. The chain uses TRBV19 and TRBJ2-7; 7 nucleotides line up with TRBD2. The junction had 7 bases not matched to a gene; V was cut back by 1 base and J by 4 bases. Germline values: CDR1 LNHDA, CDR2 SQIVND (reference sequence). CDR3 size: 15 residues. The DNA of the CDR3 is TGTGCCAGTAGTATAGGGGGGAGGGCCACTTACGAGCAGTACTTC. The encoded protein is CASSIGGRATYEQYF.

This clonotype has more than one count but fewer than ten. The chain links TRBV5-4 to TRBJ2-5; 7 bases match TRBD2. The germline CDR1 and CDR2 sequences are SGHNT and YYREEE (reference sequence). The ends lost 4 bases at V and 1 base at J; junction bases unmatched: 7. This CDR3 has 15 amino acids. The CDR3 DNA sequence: TGTGCCAGCAGCCGAGCGGGACCAGCCCAAGAGACCCAGTACTTC. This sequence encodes CASSRAGPAQETQYF.

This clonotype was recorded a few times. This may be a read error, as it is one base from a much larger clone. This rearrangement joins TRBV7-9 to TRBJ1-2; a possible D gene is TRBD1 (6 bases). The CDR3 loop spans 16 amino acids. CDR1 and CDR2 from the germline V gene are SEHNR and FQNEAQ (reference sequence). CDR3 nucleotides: TGTGCCAGCAGCTACCAATCTGGACAGACCCGTTATGGCCACACCTTC. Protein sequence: CASSYQSGQTRYGHTF.

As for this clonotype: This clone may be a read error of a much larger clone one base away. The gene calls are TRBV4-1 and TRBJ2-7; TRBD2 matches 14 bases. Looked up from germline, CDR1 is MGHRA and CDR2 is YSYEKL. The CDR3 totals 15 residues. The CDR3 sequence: CASSQGLAGAGERYF. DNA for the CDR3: TGCGCCAGCAGCCAGGGACTAGCGGGAGCGGGCGAGCGGTACTTC.

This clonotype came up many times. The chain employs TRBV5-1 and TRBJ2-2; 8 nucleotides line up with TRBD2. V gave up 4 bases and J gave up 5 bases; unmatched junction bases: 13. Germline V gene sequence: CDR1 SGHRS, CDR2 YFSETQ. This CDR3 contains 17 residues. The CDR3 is CASSIRTSRGHTGELFF. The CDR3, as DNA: TGCGCCAGCAGCATACGGACTAGCCGGGGCCATACCGGGGAGCTGTTTTTT.

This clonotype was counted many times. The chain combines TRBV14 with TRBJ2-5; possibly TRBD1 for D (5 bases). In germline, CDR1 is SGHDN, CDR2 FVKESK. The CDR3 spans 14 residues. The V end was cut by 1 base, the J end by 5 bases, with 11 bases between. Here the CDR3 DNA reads TGTGCCAGCAGCCAAGTGGGGCGACGGGAGACCCAGTACTTC. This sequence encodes CASSQVGRRETQYF.